These T cell receptor beta chains were read from a single sample in a study of blood T cell repertoires in COVID-19. The data were produced by immunoSEQ multiplex PCR, yet TCRdb's version contains in-frame clones alone and is incomplete. The table lists about 210,000 clones, almost 85% of them singletons. What was sequenced was peripheral blood. The receptor set was obtained from a woman aged 45-65 years with active or convalescent COVID-19. Each CDR3 is given with its conserved first and last residue. Part of the rows lack a size; the others show once, few, many or a class for expanded clones.

v_call,j_call,clone_size,cdr3_aa
TRBV6-5,TRBJ1-5,.,CASSSYSGVGRQPQHF
TRBV5-1,TRBJ1-2,few,CASSLGQGDGYTF
TRBV4-1,TRBJ2-1,.,CASSQVTSGRAVNEQFF
TRBV19,TRBJ2-1,.,CASSISSGVHNEQFF
TRBV6-5,TRBJ1-1,.,CASSSITEAFF
TRBV28,TRBJ2-3,.,CASSSGAGGGRRTDTQYF
TRBV29-1,TRBJ2-2,.,CSAVSPTDRNTGELFF
TRBV6-1,TRBJ2-5,.,CASTAGQETQYF
TRBV5-1,TRBJ2-3,.,CASSLSSGATDTQYF
TRBV27,TRBJ1-4,.,CASSLQGATNEKLFF
TRBV7-3,TRBJ2-3,.,CASSPLPGSFADTQYF
TRBV11-2,TRBJ1-2,.,CASSLGQGGYGYTF
TRBV28,TRBJ1-1,.,CASSLRQGAGENTEAFF
TRBV3-1/TRBV3-2,TRBJ2-3,once,CASSPRYLPRGGGSDTQYF
TRBV5-1,TRBJ2-1,.,CASRFREGPYNEQFF
TRBV10-3,TRBJ2-1,.,CAISARTSGGDSNEQFF
TRBV5-1,TRBJ1-3,few,CASSQTGDGNTIYF
TRBV5-5,TRBJ2-3,.,CASSLLTGVKTDTQYF
TRBV28,TRBJ1-5,once,CASSPTSPQPQHF
TRBV5-4,TRBJ1-4,.,CASSFGTAATNEKLFF
TRBV6-1,TRBJ1-2,.,CASSGYGQPRTNYGYTF
TRBV5-4,TRBJ1-5,.,CASSLDRQPQHF